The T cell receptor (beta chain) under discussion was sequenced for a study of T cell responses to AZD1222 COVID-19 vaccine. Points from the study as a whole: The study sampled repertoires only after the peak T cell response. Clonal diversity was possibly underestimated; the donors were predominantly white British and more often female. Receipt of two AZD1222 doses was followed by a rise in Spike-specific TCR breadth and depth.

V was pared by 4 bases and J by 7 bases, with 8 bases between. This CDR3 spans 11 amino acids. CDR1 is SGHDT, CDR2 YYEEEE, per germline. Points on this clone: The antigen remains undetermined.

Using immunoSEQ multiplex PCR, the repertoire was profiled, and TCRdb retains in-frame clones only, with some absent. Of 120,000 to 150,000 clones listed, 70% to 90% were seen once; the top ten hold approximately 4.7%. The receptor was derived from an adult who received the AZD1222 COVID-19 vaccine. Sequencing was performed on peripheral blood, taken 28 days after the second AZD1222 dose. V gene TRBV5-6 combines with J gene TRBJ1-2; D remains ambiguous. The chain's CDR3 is CASSHGCGYTF. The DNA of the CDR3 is TGTGCCAGCAGCCACGGTTGTGGCTACACCTTC.